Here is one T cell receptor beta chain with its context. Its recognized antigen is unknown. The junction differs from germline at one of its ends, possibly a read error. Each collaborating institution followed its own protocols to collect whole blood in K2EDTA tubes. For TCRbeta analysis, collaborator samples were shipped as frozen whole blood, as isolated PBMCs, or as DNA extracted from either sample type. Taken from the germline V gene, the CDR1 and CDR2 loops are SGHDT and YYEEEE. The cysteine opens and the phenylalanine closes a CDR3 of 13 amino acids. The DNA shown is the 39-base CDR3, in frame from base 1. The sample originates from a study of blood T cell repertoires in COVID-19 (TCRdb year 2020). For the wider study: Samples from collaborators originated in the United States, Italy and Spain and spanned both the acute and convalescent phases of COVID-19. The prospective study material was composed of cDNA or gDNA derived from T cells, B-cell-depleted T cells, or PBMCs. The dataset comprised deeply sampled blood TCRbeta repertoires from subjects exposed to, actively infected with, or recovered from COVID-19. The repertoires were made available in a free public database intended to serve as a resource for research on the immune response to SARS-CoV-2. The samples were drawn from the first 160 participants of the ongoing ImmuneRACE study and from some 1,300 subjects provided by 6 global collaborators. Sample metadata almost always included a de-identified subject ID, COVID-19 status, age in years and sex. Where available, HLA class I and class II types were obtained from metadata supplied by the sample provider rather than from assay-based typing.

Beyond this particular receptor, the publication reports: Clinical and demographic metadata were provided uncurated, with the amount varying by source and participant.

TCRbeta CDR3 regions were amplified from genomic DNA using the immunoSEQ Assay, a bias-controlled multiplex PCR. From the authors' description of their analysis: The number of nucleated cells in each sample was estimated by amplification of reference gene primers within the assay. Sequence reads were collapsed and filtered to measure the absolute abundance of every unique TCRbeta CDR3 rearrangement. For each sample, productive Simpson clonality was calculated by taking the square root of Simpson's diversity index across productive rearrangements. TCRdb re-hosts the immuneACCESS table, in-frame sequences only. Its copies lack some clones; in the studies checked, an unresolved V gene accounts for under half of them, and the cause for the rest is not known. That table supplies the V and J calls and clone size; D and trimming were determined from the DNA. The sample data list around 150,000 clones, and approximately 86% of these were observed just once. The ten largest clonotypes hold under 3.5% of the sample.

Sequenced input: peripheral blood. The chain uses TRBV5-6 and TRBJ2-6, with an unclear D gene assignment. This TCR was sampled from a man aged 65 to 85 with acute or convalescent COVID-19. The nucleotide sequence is TGTGCCACCAGCAATTCCTGGGCCAACGTCCTGACTTTC. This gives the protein CATSNSWANVLTF.